This T cell receptor (beta chain) was identified during a study of CD8 T cells in Susac syndrome. Broader study findings: The study recognized that its TCR sequencing and HLA analysis covered a relatively small number of individuals.

The authors carried out high-throughput sequencing of TCR beta. They applied it to CD8+ and CD4+ T cells obtained from blood. RNA totalling roughly 0.45 to 1 ug underwent reverse transcription with random hexamers. By means of immunoSEQ multiplex PCR, TCR beta CDR3 spanning 54 Vbeta and 13 Jbeta underwent amplification. TCRdb re-derived calls from the immunoSEQ multiplex PCR reads in MiXCR, one entry per CDR3 protein. The table lists over 130,000 distinct CDR3 sequences, around 96% of them singletons. Germline CDR1 GTSNPN, CDR2 SVGIG (reference sequence). J gave up 3 bases and V 2 bases, and 6 bases lay outside the gene matches. This CDR3 contains 15 residues. This clonotype has a single count. What it recognizes is unknown.

The receptor was derived from a human donor with multiple sclerosis. V is TRBV30 and J is TRBJ2-7; TRBD1 agrees at 11 bases. Specimen: CD4+ T cells from PBMCs. The CDR3 DNA is TGTGCCTGGAGTAGAGGCGGGACAGGGGGCTACGAGCAGTACTTC. Translating gives CAWSRGGTGGYEQYF.